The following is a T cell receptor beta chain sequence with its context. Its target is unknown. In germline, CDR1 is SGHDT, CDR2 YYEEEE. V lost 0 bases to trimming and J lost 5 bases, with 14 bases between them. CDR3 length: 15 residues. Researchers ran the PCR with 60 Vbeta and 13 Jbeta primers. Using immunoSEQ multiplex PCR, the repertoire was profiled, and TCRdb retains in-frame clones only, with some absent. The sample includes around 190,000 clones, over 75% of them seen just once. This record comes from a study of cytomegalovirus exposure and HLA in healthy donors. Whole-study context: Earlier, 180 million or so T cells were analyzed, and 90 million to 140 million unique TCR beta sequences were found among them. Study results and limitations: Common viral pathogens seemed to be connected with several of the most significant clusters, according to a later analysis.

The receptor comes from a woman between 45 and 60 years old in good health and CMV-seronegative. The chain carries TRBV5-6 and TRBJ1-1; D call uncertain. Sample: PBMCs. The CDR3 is CASSLALGSGTEAFF. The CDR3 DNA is TGTGCCAGCAGCTTGGCTCTGGGCAGTGGGACTGAAGCTTTCTTT.